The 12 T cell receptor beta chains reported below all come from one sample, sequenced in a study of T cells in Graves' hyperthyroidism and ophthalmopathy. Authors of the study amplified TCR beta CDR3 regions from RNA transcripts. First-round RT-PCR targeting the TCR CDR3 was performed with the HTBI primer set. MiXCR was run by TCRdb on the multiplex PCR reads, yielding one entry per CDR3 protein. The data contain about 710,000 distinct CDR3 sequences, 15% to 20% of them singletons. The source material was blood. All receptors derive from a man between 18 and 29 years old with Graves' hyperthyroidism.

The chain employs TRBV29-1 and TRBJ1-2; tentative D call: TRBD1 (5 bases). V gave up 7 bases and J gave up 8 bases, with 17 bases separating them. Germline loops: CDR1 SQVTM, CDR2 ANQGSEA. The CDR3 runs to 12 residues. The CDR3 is CSALGDHTGYTF. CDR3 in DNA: TGCAGCGCCCTGGGGGACCACACGGGCTACACCTTC.

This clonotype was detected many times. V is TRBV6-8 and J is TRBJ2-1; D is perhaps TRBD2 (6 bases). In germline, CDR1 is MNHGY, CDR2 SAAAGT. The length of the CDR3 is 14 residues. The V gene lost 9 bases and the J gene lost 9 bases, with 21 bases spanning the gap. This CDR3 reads CASRGLEVTGEQFF. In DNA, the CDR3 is TGTGCCAGTAGGGGACTCGAGGTGACCGGTGAGCAGTTCTTC.

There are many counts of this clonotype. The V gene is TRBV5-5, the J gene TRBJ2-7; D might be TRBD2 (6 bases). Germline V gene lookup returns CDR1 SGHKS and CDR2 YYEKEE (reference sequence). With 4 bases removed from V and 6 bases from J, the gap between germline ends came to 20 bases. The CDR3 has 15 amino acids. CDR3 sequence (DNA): TGTGCCAGCAGCCTAGAAATGGGGGGATGGAGCGAGCAGTACTTC. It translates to CASSLEMGGWSEQYF.

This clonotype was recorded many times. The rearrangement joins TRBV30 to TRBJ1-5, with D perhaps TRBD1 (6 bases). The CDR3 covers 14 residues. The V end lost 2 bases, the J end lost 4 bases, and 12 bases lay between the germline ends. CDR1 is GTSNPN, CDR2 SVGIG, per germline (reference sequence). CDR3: CAWSRGTPNQPQHF. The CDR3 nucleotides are TGTGCCTGGAGTAGGGGGACACCTAATCAGCCCCAGCATTTT.

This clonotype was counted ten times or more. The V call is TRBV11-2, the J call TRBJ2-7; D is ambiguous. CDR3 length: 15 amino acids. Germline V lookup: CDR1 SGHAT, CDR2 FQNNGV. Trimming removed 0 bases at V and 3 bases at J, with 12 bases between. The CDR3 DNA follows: TGTGCCAGCAGCTTAGACCCTAATCTAATCTACGAGCAGTACTTC. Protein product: CASSLDPNLIYEQYF. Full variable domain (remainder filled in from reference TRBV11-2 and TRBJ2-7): EAGVAQSPRYKIIEKRQSVAFWCNPISGHATLYWYQQILGQGPKLLIQFQNNGVVDDSQLPKDRFSAERLKGVDSTLKIQPAKLEDSAVYLCASSLDPNLIYEQYFGPGTRLTVT.

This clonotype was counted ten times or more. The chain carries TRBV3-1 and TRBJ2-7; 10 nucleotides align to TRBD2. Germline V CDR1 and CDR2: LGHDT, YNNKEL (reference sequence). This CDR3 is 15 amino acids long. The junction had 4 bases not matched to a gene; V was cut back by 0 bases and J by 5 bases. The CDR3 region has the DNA TGTGCCAGCAGCCAAGATGGGACTAGCGCGGACGAGCAGTACTTC. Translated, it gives CASSQDGTSADEQYF.

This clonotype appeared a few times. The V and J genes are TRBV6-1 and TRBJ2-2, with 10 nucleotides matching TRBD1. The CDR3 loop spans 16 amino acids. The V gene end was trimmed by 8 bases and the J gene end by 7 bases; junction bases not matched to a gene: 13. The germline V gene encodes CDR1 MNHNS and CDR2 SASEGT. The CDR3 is CASRGTRGQGLGELFF. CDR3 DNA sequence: TGTGCCAGCCGGGGAACCCGGGGACAGGGGCTCGGGGAGCTGTTTTTT.

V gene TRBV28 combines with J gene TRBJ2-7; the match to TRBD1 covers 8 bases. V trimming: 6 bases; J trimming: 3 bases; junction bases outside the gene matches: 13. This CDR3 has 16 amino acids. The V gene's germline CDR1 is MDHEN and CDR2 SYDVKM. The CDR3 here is CASSLDLSGGSYEQYF. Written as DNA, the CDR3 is TGTGCCAGCAGCTTGGATTTATCAGGGGGCAGCTACGAGCAGTACTTC.

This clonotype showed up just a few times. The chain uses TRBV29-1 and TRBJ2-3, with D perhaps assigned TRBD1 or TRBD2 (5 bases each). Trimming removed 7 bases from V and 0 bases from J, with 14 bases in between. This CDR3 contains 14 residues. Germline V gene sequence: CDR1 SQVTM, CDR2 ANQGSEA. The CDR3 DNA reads TGCAGCGCGGGGACGGTGGCGAGCACAGATACGCAGTATTTT. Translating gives CSAGTVASTDTQYF.

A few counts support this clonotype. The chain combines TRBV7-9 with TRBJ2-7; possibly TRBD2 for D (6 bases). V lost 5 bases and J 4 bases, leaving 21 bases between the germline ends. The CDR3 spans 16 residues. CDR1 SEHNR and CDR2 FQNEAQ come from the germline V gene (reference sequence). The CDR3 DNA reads TGTGCCAGCAGCCCGGGGGTAGCACGGGATTTATACGAGCAGTACTTC. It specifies CASSPGVARDLYEQYF.

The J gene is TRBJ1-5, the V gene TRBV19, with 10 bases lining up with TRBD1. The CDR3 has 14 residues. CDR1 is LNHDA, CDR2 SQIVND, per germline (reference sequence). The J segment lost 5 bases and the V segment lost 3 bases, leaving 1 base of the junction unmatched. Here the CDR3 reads CASSIGTGDQPQHF. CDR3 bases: TGTGCCAGTAGTATCGGGACAGGGGATCAGCCCCAGCATTTT.

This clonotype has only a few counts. The CDR3 nucleotides are TGTGCCAGCAGAGGGGACGGCACTGAAGCTTTCTTT. This sequence encodes CASRGDGTEAFF. The chain couples TRBV6-1 to TRBJ1-1; TRBD1 is a possible D gene (5 bases). The CDR3 runs 12 residues. Trimming shortened V by 6 bases and J by 4 bases, and 9 bases separated the two germline ends. Germline loops: CDR1 MNHNS, CDR2 SASEGT.